Shown below are 19 T cell receptor beta chains from a single sample sequenced in a study of T cells expressing NK-cell markers. TCRdb re-analyzed the 5' RACE reads; it lists each CDR3 protein once, without DNA. Recorded here are a few hundred thousand distinct CDR3 sequences; the top ten clones represent more than 1.4%. Source material: blood T cells: a sorted CD56 or NKG2C T cell subset, CD4+ or CD8+ T cells, or bulk PBMC T cells (not recorded which). All receptors derive from a woman aged 50 to 60 in good health.

The V call is TRBV20-1, the J call TRBJ1-2; TCRdb designates TRBD1, a call that cannot be tested without DNA. CDR1 and CDR2 from the germline V gene are DFQATT and SNEGSKA (reference sequence). There are 14 residues in the CDR3. CDR3 sequence: CSATPSGGGYGYTF.

This rearrangement joins TRBV5-6 to TRBJ2-5; lacking DNA, the TRBD1 call made by TCRdb goes unchecked. This CDR3 is 13 amino acids long. Germline V gene lookup returns CDR1 SGHDT and CDR2 YYEEEE. The CDR3 loop reads CASSSSARETQYF. The full variable domain, in which reference TRBV5-6 and TRBJ2-5 provide the parts outside the CDR3, is DAGVTQSPTHLIKTRGQQVTLRCSPKSGHDTVSWYQQALGQGPQFIFQYYEEEERQRGNFPDRFSGHQFPNYSSELNVNALLLGDSALYLCASSSSARETQYFGPGTRLLVL.

The CDR3 reads CATSDLGAASYNEQFF. The chain combines TRBV24-1 with TRBJ2-1; TCRdb indicates TRBD1, and absent DNA this call remains unverified. Germline CDR1 and CDR2: KGHDR and SFDVKD. This CDR3 comprises 16 residues.

This rearrangement joins TRBV12-3 or TRBV12-4 to TRBJ2-2; no DNA is available, so the TRBD2 call from TCRdb remains unchecked. CDR3 size: 15 residues. The CDR3 loop reads CASTKGRTNTGELFF.

CDR3 region: CASSQHGTTRRDEQYF. The gene calls are TRBV4-1 and TRBJ2-7; TCRdb's assignment of TRBD2 cannot be checked, as there is no DNA. The CDR3 spans 16 residues. From germline, CDR1 is MGHRA and CDR2 YSYEKL.

The rearrangement links TRBV7-2 to TRBJ2-1; TCRdb indicates TRBD2, and absent DNA this call remains unverified. The germline gives CDR1 SGHTA, CDR2 FQGNSA. The CDR3 is made up of 17 amino acids. CDR3 region: CASSLGGPPIRNNEQFF.

The rearrangement uses TRBV12-3 or TRBV12-4 and TRBJ2-3; TCRdb gives TRBD2 as the D gene, but with no DNA this cannot be confirmed. CDR3 size: 17 residues. The chain's CDR3 is CASSFGISGAVTDTQYF.

The CDR3: CASSLQGQGIDEQFF. The chain uses TRBV5-1 and TRBJ2-1; the D call from TCRdb, TRBD1, cannot be confirmed without DNA. Germline V gives CDR1 SGHRS, CDR2 YFSETQ. This CDR3 spans 15 amino acids.

This sequence joins TRBV18 and TRBJ1-1; no DNA is available, so the TRBD1 call from TCRdb remains unchecked. This CDR3 has 15 residues. Germline lookup yields CDR1 KGHSH and CDR2 LQKENI. The CDR3 is CASSLTGTANTEAFF.

The chain has TRBV28 and TRBJ2-7. The CDR3 totals 13 residues. Germline V CDR1 and CDR2: MDHEN, SYDVKM. This chain's CDR3 is CASSPLGNYEQYF. The complete variable domain, with remaining parts taken from reference TRBV28 and TRBJ2-7, reads DVKVTQSSRYLVKRTGEKVFLECVQDMDHENMFWYRQDPGLGLRLIYFSYDVKMKEKGDIPEGYSVSREKKERFSLILESASTNQTSMYLCASSPLGNYEQYFGPGTRLTVT.

The chain combines TRBV2 with TRBJ2-3; no DNA is available, so the TRBD1 call from TCRdb remains unchecked. The CDR3 runs 13 residues. Germline V gene data show CDR1 as SNHLY and CDR2 as FYNNEI. CDR3 sequence reads: CASSARGTDTQYF.

The rearrangement joins TRBV20-1 to TRBJ2-1. The CDR3 consists of 15 residues. The germline V gene encodes CDR1 DFQATT and CDR2 SNEGSKA (reference sequence). The chain's CDR3 is CSARDLREPFNEQFF.

This chain links TRBV12-3 or TRBV12-4 with TRBJ2-1; with no DNA, the TCRdb D assignment of TRBD2 cannot be verified. This CDR3 has 15 residues. The CDR3: CASSTPGLQNNEQFF.

The chain couples TRBV7-8 to TRBJ2-1; there is no DNA to check the TCRdb D call of TRBD1. This CDR3 contains 12 residues. Germline loops: CDR1 SGHVS, CDR2 FQNEAQ. The CDR3: CATRDALNEQFF.

The chain is built from TRBV6-1 and TRBJ1-1. In germline, CDR1 is MNHNS, CDR2 SASEGT. The CDR3 totals 12 residues. The CDR3: CASTRSGTEAFF.

The chain joins TRBV20-1 to TRBJ2-1. CDR1 DFQATT and CDR2 SNEGSKA come from the germline V gene (reference sequence). This CDR3 is 11 amino acids long. The CDR3: CSARTPTEQFF.

This rearrangement joins TRBV6-5 to TRBJ2-4; TCRdb's assignment of TRBD1 cannot be checked, as there is no DNA. The CDR3 spans 15 residues. Germline V CDR1 and CDR2: MNHEY, SVGAGI. CDR3 residues: CASSRGDPAKNIQYF.

CDR3 sequence reads: CATVQGDYGYTF. The V call is TRBV6-6, the J call TRBJ1-2; TCRdb's D call of TRBD1 is untestable without DNA. Germline CDR1 reads MNHNY; CDR2 reads SVGAGI (reference sequence). The CDR3 is 12 residues long.

The CDR3 spells CSASRTSGNSDTQYF. The chain has TRBV20-1 and TRBJ2-3; the TCRdb D gene call, TRBD2, has no DNA to confirm it. This CDR3 spans 15 amino acids. Germline CDR1 is DFQATT and CDR2 is SNEGSKA (reference sequence).